This T cell receptor beta chain originates from a study of cytotoxic CD8 clonotypes in ibrutinib-treated CLL. The V end was cut by 6 bases, the J end by 7 bases, with 13 bases between. CDR3 length equals 12 residues. Germline V gene lookup returns CDR1 MDHEN and CDR2 SYDVKM. The table came from immunoSEQ multiplex PCR; TCRdb's copy has only in-frame clones and leaves some out. Of around 150,000 clones in the sample, 81% were seen once. This chain links TRBV28 with TRBJ2-7; D remains unclear. The material sequenced was PBMCs, taken after 12 months of ibrutinib treatment. This sequence originates from a human donor with chronic lymphocytic leukemia. The DNA for the CDR3 is TGTGCCAGCAGGAATATGCTCCGGGAGCAGTACTTC. This codes for CASRNMLREQYF.